The sequence of this TCR beta chain was determined in a study of high-grade serous ovarian cancer treatment subgroups. Germline assignment: CDR1 SGHKS and CDR2 YYEKEE (reference sequence). With 1 base removed from V and 4 bases from J, the gap between germline ends came to 5 bases. The CDR3 spans 12 residues. Sequenced by immunoSEQ multiplex PCR; TCRdb stores in-frame clones only, minus some. The sample consists of about 4,400 clones, around 70% of them appearing once. Turning to this clone: What it binds is unknown.

Study-level points and caveats: TCR relatedness rose with neoantigen level and trended with mutation load. The analyses considered CDR3 and ignored CDR1 and CDR2. Same-patient tumor repertoires overlapped at about 0.11 to 0.85; different patients barely overlapped. Spatial context was lost because tumors were sequenced in bulk.

The tumor samples were collected prior to definitive surgery or chemotherapy. This receptor was taken from a human donor with high-grade serous ovarian cancer. Input material: tumor tissue. V usage is TRBV5-5 and J usage is TRBJ2-5; no firm D call. The CDR3: CASSLWGETQYF. In DNA form, the CDR3 reads TGTGCCAGCAGCTTGTGGGGAGAGACCCAGTACTTC.